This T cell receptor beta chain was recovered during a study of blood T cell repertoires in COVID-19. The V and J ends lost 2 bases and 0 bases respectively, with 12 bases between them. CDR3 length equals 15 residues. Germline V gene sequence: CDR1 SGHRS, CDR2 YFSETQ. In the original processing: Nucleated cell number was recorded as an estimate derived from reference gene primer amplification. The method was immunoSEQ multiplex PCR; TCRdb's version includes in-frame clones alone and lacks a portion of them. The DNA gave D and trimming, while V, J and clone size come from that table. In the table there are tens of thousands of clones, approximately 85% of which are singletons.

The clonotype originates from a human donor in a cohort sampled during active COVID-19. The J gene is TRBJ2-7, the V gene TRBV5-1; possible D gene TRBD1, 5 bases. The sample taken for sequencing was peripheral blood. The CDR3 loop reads CASSFLDSLSYEQYF. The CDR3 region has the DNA TGCGCCAGCAGCTTTTTAGACAGCCTCTCCTACGAGCAGTACTTC.